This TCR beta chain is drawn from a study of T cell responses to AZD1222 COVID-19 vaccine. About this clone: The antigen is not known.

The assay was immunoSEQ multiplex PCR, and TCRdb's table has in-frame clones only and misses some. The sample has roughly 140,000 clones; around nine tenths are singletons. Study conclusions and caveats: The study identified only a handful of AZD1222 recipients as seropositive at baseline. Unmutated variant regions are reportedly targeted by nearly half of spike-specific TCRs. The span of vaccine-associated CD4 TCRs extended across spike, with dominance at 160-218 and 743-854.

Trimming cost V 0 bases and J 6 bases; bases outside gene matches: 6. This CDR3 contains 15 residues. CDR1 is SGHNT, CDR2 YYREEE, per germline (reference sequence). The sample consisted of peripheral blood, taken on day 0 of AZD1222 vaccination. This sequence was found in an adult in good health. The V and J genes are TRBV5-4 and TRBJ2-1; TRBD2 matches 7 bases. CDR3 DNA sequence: TGTGCCAGCAGCTTGGGCGGGGGTTATCCCAATGAGCAGTTCTTC. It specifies CASSLGGGYPNEQFF.